The 25 T cell receptor beta chains below all came from one sample that was sequenced in a study of T cell changes during pregnancy in multiple sclerosis. Measured with immunoSEQ multiplex PCR; TCRdb has only the in-frame clones, and not every one. Of 90,000 to 120,000 clones in the sample, roughly 92% are singletons; the top ten hold around 0.8%. Sample: peripheral blood, taken in the third trimester of pregnancy. These TCRs come from a female donor in good health, enrolled as a control in a pregnancy study.

The genes are TRBV7-3 and TRBJ2-3; 14 nucleotides agree with TRBD2. Germline CDR1 and CDR2: SGHTA and FQGTGA. The CDR3 has 17 amino acids. V was pared by 4 bases and J by 7 bases, with 10 bases of the junction left unmatched. CDR3 sequence reads: CASSSTGTSGGGNTQYF. DNA of the CDR3: TGTGCCAGCAGCTCCACCGGGACTAGCGGGGGTGGGAATACGCAGTATTTT.

Here the CDR3 DNA reads TGCGCCAGCAGCCCCGGGACTAGCGGCACAGATACGCAGTATTTT. It encodes CASSPGTSGTDTQYF. The V call is TRBV4-1, the J call TRBJ2-3, with 10 positions matching TRBD2. This CDR3 spans 15 amino acids. Trimming took 4 bases from V and 1 from J; bases not matched to a gene: 2. The germline gives CDR1 MGHRA, CDR2 YSYEKL.

V gene TRBV7-8 combines with J gene TRBJ1-3; TRBD1 matches 8 bases. The germline gives CDR1 SGHVS, CDR2 FQNEAQ. Losses at the gene ends were 4 bases for V and 0 bases for J; bases not matched to a gene: 5. The CDR3 contains 16 residues. CDR3 region: CASSWDRPFSGNTIYF. In nucleotides, the CDR3 is TGTGCCAGCAGCTGGGACAGGCCTTTCTCTGGAAACACCATATATTTT.

CDR3 amino acids: CAWTGSPSTDTQYF. The DNA of the CDR3 is TGTGCCTGGACAGGCAGCCCTAGCACAGATACGCAGTATTTT. The chain carries TRBV30 and TRBJ2-3; D ambiguous. The CDR3 runs 14 residues. Per germline, CDR1 GTSNPN and CDR2 SVGIG (reference sequence). V gave up 4 bases and J gave up 0 bases, with 11 bases separating them.

CDR3 in amino acids: CASSPPMTGGFEGYTF. The CDR3, as DNA: TGTGCCAGCAGTCCTCCCATGACAGGGGGGTTTGAAGGCTACACCTTC. This rearrangement joins TRBV5-6 to TRBJ1-2; 9 bases are shared with TRBD1. The CDR3 runs to 16 residues. Germline V lookup: CDR1 SGHDT, CDR2 YYEEEE. Losses at the gene ends were 5 bases for V and 8 bases for J; bases not matched to a gene: 16.

V usage is TRBV27 and J usage is TRBJ1-1, with D possibly being TRBD1 (5 bases). V lost 2 bases and J lost 3, with 13 bases in between. CDR3 length: 15 residues. CDR1 MNHEY and CDR2 SMNVEV come from the germline V gene (reference sequence). The CDR3 bases are TGTGCCAGCAGTTTAAGAACAGGCACTTACACTGAAGCTTTCTTT. Translation gives CASSLRTGTYTEAFF.

The rearrangement links TRBV6-5 to TRBJ2-2, with D perhaps TRBD1 (5 bases). This CDR3 contains 15 residues. The V end lost 0 bases, the J end lost 3 bases, and 8 bases lay between the germline ends. Looked up from germline, CDR1 is MNHEY and CDR2 is SVGAGI. The CDR3 region has the DNA TGTGCCAGCAGTTACTCAGGGGCACACACCGGGGAGCTGTTTTTT. Encoded protein: CASSYSGAHTGELFF.

The rearrangement uses TRBV5-5 and TRBJ2-5, with a possible D match to TRBD2 (6 bases). The germline gives CDR1 SGHKS, CDR2 YYEKEE (reference sequence). There are 14 residues in the CDR3. Trimming left V 4 bases short and J 4 bases short, with 14 bases between. The CDR3 is CASSTGLPGETQYF. The CDR3 DNA is TGTGCCAGCAGCACGGGACTCCCGGGAGAGACCCAGTACTTC.

V gene TRBV6-4 combines with J gene TRBJ2-3; TRBD2 agrees at 9 bases. Trimming took 4 bases from V and 2 from J; bases not matched to a gene: 4. Germline values: CDR1 MRHNA, CDR2 SNTAGT. This CDR3 contains 15 residues. The CDR3 reads CASSVSSGVTDTQYF. In DNA form, the CDR3 reads TGTGCCAGCAGTGTTTCTAGCGGGGTCACAGATACGCAGTATTTT.

The rearrangement joins TRBV7-2 to TRBJ2-1, with D unclear. Deletions cut 5 bases from V and 5 bases from J, with 10 bases between. Germline CDR1 and CDR2: SGHTA and FQGNSA. This CDR3 contains 13 residues. The CDR3 is CASSLSPNNEQFF. For the CDR3, the DNA is TGTGCCAGCAGCCTATCACCTAACAATGAGCAGTTCTTC.

The gene calls are TRBV7-2 and TRBJ2-1; 9 bases align to TRBD2. Germline CDR1 reads SGHTA; CDR2 reads FQGNSA. The CDR3 contains 16 residues. V dropped 5 bases and J dropped 5; count of bases not matched to a gene: 10. CDR3 DNA: TGTGCCAGCAGCGTAACCTTAGCGGGGGATAACAATGAGCAGTTCTTC. This gives the protein CASSVTLAGDNNEQFF.

This rearrangement joins TRBV7-2 to TRBJ1-5; D remains unclear. Germline values: CDR1 SGHTA, CDR2 FQGNSA. Trimming stripped 4 bases from V and 7 bases from J, with 20 bases between. The CDR3 is 16 amino acids. In nucleotides, the CDR3 is TGTGCCAGCAGCTCAAAGGTCCGGGCGGGGAACCAGCCCCAGCATTTT. Translating gives CASSSKVRAGNQPQHF.

The rearrangement joins TRBV9 to TRBJ2-3; 13 nucleotides match TRBD2. The CDR3 is made up of 19 amino acids. Germline values: CDR1 SGDLS, CDR2 YYNGEE. V lost 0 bases, J lost 0 bases, and 7 bases stayed unmatched. Here the CDR3 reads CASSVGLAGGPTSTDTQYF. Here the CDR3 DNA reads TGTGCCAGCAGCGTAGGACTAGCGGGGGGCCCCACTAGCACAGATACGCAGTATTTT.

The V call is TRBV9, the J call TRBJ1-1; 12 bases map to TRBD1. The CDR3 covers 18 residues. Per germline, CDR1 SGDLS and CDR2 YYNGEE. Trimming removed 4 bases from V and 2 bases from J; junction bases left unmatched: 12. DNA for the CDR3: TGTGCCAGCAGCTTGGGACAGGGGGCAGGATTAGGAAACACTGAAGCTTTCTTT. Its translation: CASSLGQGAGLGNTEAFF.

This clone was found a few times. As DNA, the CDR3 is TGTGCCAGCAGCTTAGCTGCAGGTCCATCCTACGAGCAGTACTTC. This gives the protein CASSLAAGPSYEQYF. This chain links TRBV7-2 with TRBJ2-7, with D unresolved. V lost 0 bases, J lost 1 base, and 10 bases lay in between. The V gene's germline CDR1 is SGHTA and CDR2 FQGNSA. CDR3 length: 15 amino acids.

This chain links TRBV6-6 with TRBJ2-7; no reliable D call. The germline V and J ends were trimmed by 0 bases and 6 bases, with 9 bases remaining between them. Per the germline V gene, CDR1 is MNHNY and CDR2 is SVGAGI (reference sequence). The CDR3 sequence is 13 residues long. The CDR3 is CASSYSPESEQYF. CDR3 in DNA: TGTGCCAGCAGTTACTCCCCGGAGTCCGAGCAGTACTTC.

The chain is built from TRBV4-1 and TRBJ2-6; D perhaps matches TRBD2 (6 bases). V was shortened by 5 bases and J by 0 bases, with 8 bases between the two germline ends. From germline, CDR1 is MGHRA and CDR2 YSYEKL. CDR3 size: 15 residues. CDR3: CASSVGSSGANVLTF. The CDR3 DNA reads TGCGCCAGCAGCGTCGGGAGCTCTGGGGCCAACGTCCTGACTTTC.

The chain joins TRBV29-1 to TRBJ1-1; D is unresolved. V was clipped by 4 bases and J by 1 base, with 10 bases between them. The CDR3 is 13 residues long. CDR1 SQVTM and CDR2 ANQGSEA come from the germline V gene. The CDR3 loop reads CSVVRRQNTEAFF. CDR3 nucleotide sequence: TGCAGCGTTGTTCGGCGGCAGAACACTGAAGCTTTCTTT.

The V and J genes are TRBV27 and TRBJ2-3; 9 bases are shared with TRBD1. Germline V gives CDR1 MNHEY, CDR2 SMNVEV (reference sequence). The CDR3 length is 15 residues. Trimming took 5 bases from V and 4 from J; bases not matched to a gene: 7. CDR3 nucleotides: TGTGCCAGCAGTAAGGGGACAGGGAGTCCAGATACGCAGTATTTT. Protein sequence: CASSKGTGSPDTQYF.

The chain uses TRBV30 and TRBJ2-5, with D possibly TRBD1 on 5 matching bases. Trimming stripped 0 bases from V and 3 bases from J, with 8 bases between. Germline assignment: CDR1 GTSNPN and CDR2 SVGIG (reference sequence). This CDR3 has 13 residues. The CDR3, as DNA: TGTGCCTGGAGTGTGCAGGGAAAAGAGACCCAGTACTTC. Residues: CAWSVQGKETQYF.

The gene calls are TRBV4-1 and TRBJ1-2; the D gene is possibly TRBD1 (6 bases). With 0 bases removed from V and 4 bases from J, the gap between germline ends came to 12 bases. The CDR3 runs to 15 residues. Germline assignment: CDR1 MGHRA and CDR2 YSYEKL. This CDR3 is CASSQDPGELYGYTF. The CDR3 coding sequence is TGCGCCAGCAGCCAAGATCCAGGGGAACTCTATGGCTACACCTTC.

The V gene is TRBV6-1, the J gene TRBJ2-5, with D tentatively TRBD2 (5 bases). The CDR3 runs to 17 residues. CDR1 is MNHNS and CDR2 is SASEGT in the germline V gene. The germline V and J ends were trimmed by 3 bases and 5 bases, with 22 bases remaining between them. The CDR3 coding sequence is TGTGCCAGCAGTGAGGCTTCGGGATTTCGGCCATGGGAGACCCAGTACTTC. This sequence encodes CASSEASGFRPWETQYF.

V and J are TRBV7-9 and TRBJ1-4; no definite D call. Germline loops: CDR1 SEHNR, CDR2 FQNEAQ (reference sequence). Trimming stripped 1 base from V and 1 base from J, with 7 bases between. This CDR3 is built from 15 residues. Here the CDR3 reads CASSLERLTNEKLFF. The CDR3 region has the DNA TGTGCCAGCAGCTTAGAGAGATTAACTAATGAAAAACTGTTTTTT.

This CDR3 is CASSSAGGSTDTQYF. Written as DNA, the CDR3 is TGCGCCAGCAGCTCAGCGGGGGGGTCGACAGATACGCAGTATTTT. This rearrangement joins TRBV4-3 to TRBJ2-3; 10 nucleotides agree with TRBD2. Trimming removed 5 bases from V and 3 bases from J; junction bases left unmatched: 5. Per germline, CDR1 LGHNA and CDR2 YSLEER. The CDR3 is 15 residues long.

V and J are TRBV30 and TRBJ2-3; 7 bases agree with TRBD1. V was pared by 4 bases and J by 2 bases, with 27 bases of the junction left unmatched. This CDR3 comprises 21 residues. CDR1 and CDR2 (germline): GTSNPN, SVGIG (reference sequence). CDR3 nucleotides: TGTGCCTGGACCGTAAGAGGGGACAGTGATTATCCCCCTCGGGACACAGATACGCAGTATTTT. This codes for CAWTVRGDSDYPPRDTDTQYF.